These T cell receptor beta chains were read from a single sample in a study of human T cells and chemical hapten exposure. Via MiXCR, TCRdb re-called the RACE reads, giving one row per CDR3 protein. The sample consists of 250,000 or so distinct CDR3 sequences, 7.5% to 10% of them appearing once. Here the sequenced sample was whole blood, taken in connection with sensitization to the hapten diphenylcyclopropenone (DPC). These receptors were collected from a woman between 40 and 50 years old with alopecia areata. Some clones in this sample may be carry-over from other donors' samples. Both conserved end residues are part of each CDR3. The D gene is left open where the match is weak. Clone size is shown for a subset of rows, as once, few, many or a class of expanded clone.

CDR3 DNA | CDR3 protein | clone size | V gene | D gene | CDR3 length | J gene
TGTGCCACCACGTCCTCCTACAATGAGCAGTTCTTC | CATTSSYNEQFF | . | TRBV28 | . | 12 | TRBJ2-1
TGTGCCATCGCCGCCACCGGGGAGCTGTTTTTT | CAIAATGELFF | few | TRBV10-3 | . | 11 | TRBJ2-2
TGTGCCAGCAGTTACCGACGGACAACTAACTATGGCTACACCTTC | CASSYRRTTNYGYTF | . | TRBV6-5 | . | 15 | TRBJ1-2
TGTGCCAGCAGTCCCACGAACCTGAACACCGGGGAGCTGTTTTTT | CASSPTNLNTGELFF | . | TRBV12-3/TRBV12-4 | . | 15 | TRBJ2-2
TGTGCCAGCAGTTTAGGCGGGGCTGAAGCTTTCTTT | CASSLGGAEAFF | . | TRBV28 | . | 12 | TRBJ1-1
TGTGCCAGCAGCCAAGGAGCTGGACATGGAGATACGCAGTATTTT | CASSQGAGHGDTQYF | . | TRBV4-2 | . | 15 | TRBJ2-3
TGTGCCAGCAGCTTAAAAGCCGGGAGGGAGCTGTTTTTT | CASSLKAGRELFF | many | TRBV7-2 | . | 13 | TRBJ2-2
TGTGCCAGCAGTTATTCGACTAGCGGGGAGCAGTTCTTC | CASSYSTSGEQFF | . | TRBV6-2/TRBV6-3 | TRBD2 | 13 | TRBJ2-1
TGTGCCAGTAGTAACCGACAGTTCTACGAGCAGTACTTC | CASSNRQFYEQYF | . | TRBV19 | . | 13 | TRBJ2-7
TGTGCCAGCATTCTACTAGCGGGAGGCTACAATGAGCAGTTCTTC | CASILLAGGYNEQFF | many | TRBV12-3/TRBV12-4 | TRBD2 | 15 | TRBJ2-1
TGCAGTGCTAGAAGCCCGGGACAGGGGACCGGGGAGCTGTTTTTT | CSARSPGQGTGELFF | few | TRBV20-1 | TRBD1 | 15 | TRBJ2-2
TGTGCCAGCAGACGGACTATCTCTGGAAACACCATATATTTT | CASRRTISGNTIYF | . | TRBV28 | . | 14 | TRBJ1-3
TGCGCCAGCAGAAAAGGGGGCGCGGGGAATGAGCAGTTCTTC | CASRKGGAGNEQFF | . | TRBV5-1 | . | 14 | TRBJ2-1
TGCAGTGGGGTTCAGGGAAGGGATACGCAGTATTTT | CSGVQGRDTQYF | few | TRBV20-1 | . | 12 | TRBJ2-3